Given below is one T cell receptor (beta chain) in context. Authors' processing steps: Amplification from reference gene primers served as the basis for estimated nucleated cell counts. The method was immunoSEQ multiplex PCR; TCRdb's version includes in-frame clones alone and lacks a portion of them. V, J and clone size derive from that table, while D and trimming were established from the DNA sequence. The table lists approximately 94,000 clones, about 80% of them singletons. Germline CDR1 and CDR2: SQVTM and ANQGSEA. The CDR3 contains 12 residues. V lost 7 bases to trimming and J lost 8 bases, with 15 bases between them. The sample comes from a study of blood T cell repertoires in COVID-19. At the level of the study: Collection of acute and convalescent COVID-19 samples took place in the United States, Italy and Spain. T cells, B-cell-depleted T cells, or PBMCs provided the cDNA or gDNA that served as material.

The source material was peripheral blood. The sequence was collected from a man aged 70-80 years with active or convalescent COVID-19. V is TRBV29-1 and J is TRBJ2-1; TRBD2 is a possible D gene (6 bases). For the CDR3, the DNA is TGCAGCGGGAGTGGGAGGAACGATGAGCAGTTCTTC. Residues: CSGSGRNDEQFF.